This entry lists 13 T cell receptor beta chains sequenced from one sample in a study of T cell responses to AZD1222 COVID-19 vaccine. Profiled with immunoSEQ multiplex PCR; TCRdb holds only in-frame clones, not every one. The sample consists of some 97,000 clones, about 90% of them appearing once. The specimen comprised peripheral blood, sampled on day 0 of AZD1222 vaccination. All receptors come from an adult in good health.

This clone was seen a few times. The CDR3 loop is CASSYGQGGTQYF. For the CDR3, the DNA is TGTGCCAGCAGCTATGGACAGGGTGGGACCCAGTACTTC. The V and J genes are TRBV3-1 (or the pseudogene TRBV3-2) and TRBJ2-5, with 8 bases aligning to TRBD1. The CDR3 length is 13 residues. Germline V gene sequence: CDR1 LGHDT, CDR2 YNNKEL (reference sequence). V dropped 5 bases and J dropped 7; count of bases not matched to a gene: 6.

CDR3 sequence reads: CASSYGQGWTDTQYF. CDR3 nucleotides: TGTGCCAGTAGTTATGGACAGGGATGGACAGATACGCAGTATTTT. The chain uses TRBV19 and TRBJ2-3; 8 bases align to TRBD1. The junction had 7 bases not matched to a gene; V was cut back by 5 bases and J by 3 bases. The CDR3 has 15 residues. CDR1 and CDR2 (germline): LNHDA, SQIVND (reference sequence). Complete variable domain (other parts from reference TRBV19 and TRBJ2-3): DGGITQSPKYLFRKEGQNVTLSCEQNLNHDAMYWYRQDPGQGLRLIYYSQIVNDFQKGDIAEGYSVSREKKESFPLTVTSAQKNPTAFYLCASSYGQGWTDTQYFGPGTRLTVL.

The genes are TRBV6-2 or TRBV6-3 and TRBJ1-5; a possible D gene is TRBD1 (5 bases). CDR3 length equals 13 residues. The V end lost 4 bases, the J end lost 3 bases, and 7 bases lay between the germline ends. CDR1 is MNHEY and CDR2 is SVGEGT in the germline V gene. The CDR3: CASSSTDNQPQHF. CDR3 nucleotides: TGTGCCAGCAGTTCGACAGACAATCAGCCCCAGCATTTT.

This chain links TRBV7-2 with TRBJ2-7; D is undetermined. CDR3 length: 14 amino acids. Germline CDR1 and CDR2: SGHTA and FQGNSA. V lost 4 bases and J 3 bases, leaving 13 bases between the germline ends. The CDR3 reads CASSYGPINYEQYF. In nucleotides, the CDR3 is TGTGCCAGCAGCTACGGGCCTATTAACTACGAGCAGTACTTC. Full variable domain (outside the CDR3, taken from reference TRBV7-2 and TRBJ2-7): GAGVSQSPSNKVTEKGKDVELRCDPISGHTALYWYRQSLGQGLEFLIYFQGNSAPDKSGLPSDRFSAERTGGSVSTLTIQRTQQEDSAVYLCASSYGPINYEQYFGPGTRLTVT.

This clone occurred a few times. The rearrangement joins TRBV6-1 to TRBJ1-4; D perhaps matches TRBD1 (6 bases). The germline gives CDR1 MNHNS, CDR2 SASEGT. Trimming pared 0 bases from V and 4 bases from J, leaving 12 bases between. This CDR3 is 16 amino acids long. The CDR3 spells CASSEAYREINEKLFF. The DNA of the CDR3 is TGTGCCAGCAGTGAAGCCTACAGGGAAATTAATGAAAAACTGTTTTTT.

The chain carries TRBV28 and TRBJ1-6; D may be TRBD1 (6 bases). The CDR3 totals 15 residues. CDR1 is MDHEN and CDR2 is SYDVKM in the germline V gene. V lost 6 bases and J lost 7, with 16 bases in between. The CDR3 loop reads CASRTTGHQNSPLHF. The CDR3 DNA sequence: TGTGCCAGCAGAACCACGGGACATCAGAATTCACCCCTCCACTTT.

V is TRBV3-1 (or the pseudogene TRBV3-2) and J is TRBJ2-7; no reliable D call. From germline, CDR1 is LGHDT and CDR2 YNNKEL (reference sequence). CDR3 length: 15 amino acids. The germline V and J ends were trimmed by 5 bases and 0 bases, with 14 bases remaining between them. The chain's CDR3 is CASSYGWVPSYEQYF. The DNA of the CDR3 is TGTGCCAGCAGCTACGGCTGGGTACCCTCCTACGAGCAGTACTTC.

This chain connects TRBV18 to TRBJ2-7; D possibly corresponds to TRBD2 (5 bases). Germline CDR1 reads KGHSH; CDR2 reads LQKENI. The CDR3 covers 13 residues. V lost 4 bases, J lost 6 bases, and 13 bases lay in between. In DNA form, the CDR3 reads TGTGCCAGCTCACGGGATCGTGAGGGCGAGCAGTACTTC. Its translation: CASSRDREGEQYF.

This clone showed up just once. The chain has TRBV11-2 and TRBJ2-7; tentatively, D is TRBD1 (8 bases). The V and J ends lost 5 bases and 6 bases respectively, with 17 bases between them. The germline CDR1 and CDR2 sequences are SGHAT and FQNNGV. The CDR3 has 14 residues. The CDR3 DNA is TGTGCCAGCAGCACAAAAACAGGGGGGGGCGAGCAGTACTTC. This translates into CASSTKTGGGEQYF. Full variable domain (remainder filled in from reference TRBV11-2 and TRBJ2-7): EAGVAQSPRYKIIEKRQSVAFWCNPISGHATLYWYQQILGQGPKLLIQFQNNGVVDDSQLPKDRFSAERLKGVDSTLKIQPAKLEDSAVYLCASSTKTGGGEQYFGPGTRLTVT.

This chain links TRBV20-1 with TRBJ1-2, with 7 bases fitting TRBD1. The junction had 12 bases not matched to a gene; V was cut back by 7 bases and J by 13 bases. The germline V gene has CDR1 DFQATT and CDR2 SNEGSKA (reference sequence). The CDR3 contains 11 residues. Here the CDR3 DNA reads TGCAGTGGTGAGGGGGCGGTTTCGCCCACCTTC. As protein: CSGEGAVSPTF.

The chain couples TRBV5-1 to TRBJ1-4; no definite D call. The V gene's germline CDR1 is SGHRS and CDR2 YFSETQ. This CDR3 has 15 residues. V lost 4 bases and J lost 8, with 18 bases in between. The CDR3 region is CASSLRHNPGEKLFF. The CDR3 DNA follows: TGCGCCAGCAGCCTACGACACAACCCGGGAGAAAAACTGTTTTTT.

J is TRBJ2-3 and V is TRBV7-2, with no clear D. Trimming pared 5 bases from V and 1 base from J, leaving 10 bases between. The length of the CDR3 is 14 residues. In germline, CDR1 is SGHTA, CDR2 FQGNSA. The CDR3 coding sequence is TGTGCCAGCAGCCCGTACCTTCGCACAGATACGCAGTATTTT. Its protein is CASSPYLRTDTQYF. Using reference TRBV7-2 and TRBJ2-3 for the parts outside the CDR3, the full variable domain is GAGVSQSPSNKVTEKGKDVELRCDPISGHTALYWYRQSLGQGLEFLIYFQGNSAPDKSGLPSDRFSAERTGGSVSTLTIQRTQQEDSAVYLCASSPYLRTDTQYFGPGTRLTVL.

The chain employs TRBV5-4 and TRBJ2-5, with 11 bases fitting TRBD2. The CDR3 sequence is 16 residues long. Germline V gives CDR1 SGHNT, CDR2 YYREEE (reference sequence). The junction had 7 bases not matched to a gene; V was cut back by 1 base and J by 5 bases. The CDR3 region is CASSLFSGRARETQYF. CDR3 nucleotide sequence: TGTGCCAGCAGCTTGTTTAGCGGGAGGGCCCGTGAGACCCAGTACTTC.